Listed here are 31 T cell receptor beta chains from one sample, sequenced in a study of long-term antiretroviral therapy in people with HIV. Version v3.0 of the immunoSEQ assay was performed at survey level. Assay used: immunoSEQ multiplex PCR; TCRdb lists only in-frame clones, some missing. Among tens of thousands of clones listed, roughly 90% were seen once. The sample here was unsorted PBMCs, taken about 5.5 years after starting antiretroviral therapy. The receptors here all came from a woman in her 40s with HIV.

The rearrangement links TRBV11-1 to TRBJ2-1; 16 bases are shared with TRBD2. This CDR3 region has 15 residues. The germline V gene has CDR1 SGHAT and CDR2 FQDESV (reference sequence). Trimming removed 6 bases from V and 9 bases from J; junction bases left unmatched: 5. CDR3 sequence reads: CASRAGTSGRVEQFF. The CDR3 coding sequence is TGTGCCAGCAGGGCCGGGACTAGCGGGAGGGTTGAGCAGTTCTTC.

The rearrangement uses TRBV7-9 and TRBJ2-1; perhaps D is TRBD1 or TRBD2 (5 bases each). The germline CDR1 and CDR2 sequences are SEHNR and FQNEAQ (reference sequence). Deletions cut 4 bases from V and 3 bases from J, with 19 bases between. The CDR3 extends over 17 amino acids. CDR3 sequence (DNA): TGTGCCAGCAGCTCCCCGCGTAACGGGGCCCGCTACAATGAGCAGTTCTTC. Translated, it gives CASSSPRNGARYNEQFF.

This clone appeared a few times. The chain uses TRBV5-1 and TRBJ1-1, with unresolved D. Germline V CDR1 and CDR2: SGHRS, YFSETQ. V shed 0 bases and J shed 6 bases, with 15 bases lying between them. The length of the CDR3 is 15 residues. The CDR3 DNA is TGCGCCAGCAGCTTGGCCTCCGCAGCGAGAGCTGAAGCTTTCTTT. Amino acid sequence: CASSLASAARAEAFF.

The gene calls are TRBV29-1 and TRBJ1-1; possible D gene TRBD1, 5 bases. V was pared by 4 bases and J by 1 base, with 13 bases between. This CDR3 is built from 14 residues. Germline loops: CDR1 SQVTM, CDR2 ANQGSEA. The CDR3 sequence is CSVGDGTSNTEAFF. CDR3 sequence (DNA): TGCAGCGTTGGGGACGGGACTTCGAACACTGAAGCTTTCTTT.

The V gene is TRBV6-6, the J gene TRBJ1-1, with a possible D match to TRBD1 (6 bases). The CDR3 runs to 16 residues. With 6 bases removed from V and 0 bases from J, the gap between germline ends came to 17 bases. Germline V gene sequence: CDR1 MNHNY, CDR2 SVGAGI (reference sequence). CDR3 amino acids: CASRTTQGGMNTEAFF. CDR3 nucleotide sequence: TGTGCCAGCAGAACCACCCAAGGGGGAATGAACACTGAAGCTTTCTTT.

The chain uses TRBV7-2 and TRBJ2-1, with no clear D. CDR3 length equals 14 residues. The ends were cut back, 2 bases at V and 2 bases at J, with 7 bases in the middle. Germline-derived CDR1 and CDR2 are SGHTA and FQGNSA. The CDR3 here is CASSLTRTYNEQFF. CDR3 sequence (DNA): TGTGCCAGCAGCTTAACACGGACCTACAATGAGCAGTTCTTC.

This clone was recorded only once. The chain carries TRBV6-6 and TRBJ1-4; D is uncertain. CDR1 MNHNY and CDR2 SVGAGI come from the germline V gene (reference sequence). V lost 2 bases to trimming and J lost 5 bases, with 6 bases between them. The CDR3 has 13 residues. The CDR3 nucleotides read TGTGCCAGCAGTTACGACGGGAATGAAAAACTGTTTTTT. Residues: CASSYDGNEKLFF.

Here the CDR3 DNA reads TGTGCCAGCAGCTGGGGGGGGAGCACCTACGAGCAGTACTTC. Amino acids: CASSWGGSTYEQYF. The V gene is TRBV4-2, the J gene TRBJ2-7; TRBD2 agrees at 7 bases. There are 14 residues in the CDR3. The V segment lost 5 bases and the J segment 2 bases; nucleotides outside the gene matches: 6. Germline-derived CDR1 and CDR2 are LGHNA and YNFKEQ.

V gene TRBV7-9 combines with J gene TRBJ1-1; D ambiguous. This CDR3 contains 15 residues. V was shortened by 1 base and J by 0 bases, with 9 bases between the two germline ends. Germline V gives CDR1 SEHNR, CDR2 FQNEAQ (reference sequence). The CDR3 DNA reads as TGTGCCAGCAGCTTAGAAGGCTTCATGAACACTGAAGCTTTCTTT. Encoded protein: CASSLEGFMNTEAFF. The variable domain in full, with the rest retrieved from reference TRBV7-9 and TRBJ1-1, is DTGVSQNPRHKITKRGQNVTFRCDPISEHNRLYWYRQTLGQGPEFLTYFQNEAQLEKSRLLSDRFSAERPKGSFSTLEIQRTEQGDSAMYLCASSLEGFMNTEAFFGQGTRLTVV.

The J gene is TRBJ2-2, the V gene TRBV6-6; tentative D call: TRBD2 (5 bases). V was shortened by 5 bases and J by 7 bases, with 5 bases between the two germline ends. The CDR3 is 11 residues long. The germline CDR1 and CDR2 sequences are MNHNY and SVGAGI (reference sequence). The CDR3 region has the DNA TGTGCCAGCAGTCGGGGCGGGGAGCTGTTTTTT. As protein: CASSRGGELFF.

This sequence joins TRBV19 and TRBJ2-2, with TRBD1 matching over 10 bases. Trimming took 7 bases from V and 7 from J; bases not matched to a gene: 6. Germline CDR1 and CDR2: LNHDA and SQIVND (reference sequence). The CDR3 sequence is 14 residues long. CDR3 in amino acids: CASKPGQGSGELFF. The CDR3 nucleotides are TGTGCCAGTAAGCCGGGACAGGGGAGCGGGGAGCTGTTTTTT.

This rearrangement joins TRBV27 to TRBJ1-3; D is unclear. The CDR3 consists of 14 residues. Germline CDR1 is MNHEY and CDR2 is SMNVEV (reference sequence). Trimming took 0 bases from V and 4 from J, leaving 7 bases between them. The CDR3 DNA is TGTGCCAGCAGTTTATCCCCGACCGGAAACACCATATATTTT. Its protein product is CASSLSPTGNTIYF.

The J gene is TRBJ2-1, the V gene TRBV2, with D maybe TRBD1 (6 bases). Trimming cost V 3 bases and J 3 bases, with 21 bases left between them. There are 18 residues in the CDR3. Germline CDR1 and CDR2: SNHLY and FYNNEI. The CDR3 spells CASSEPYHRQVGYNEQFF. The CDR3 DNA is TGTGCCAGCAGTGAGCCCTACCACCGACAGGTGGGCTACAATGAGCAGTTCTTC.

The chain is built from TRBV10-2 and TRBJ2-1, with D perhaps matching TRBD1 (10 bases). The germline CDR1 and CDR2 sequences are WSHSY and SAAADI. The CDR3 has 18 residues. The V end was cut by 7 bases, the J end by 6 bases, with 28 bases between. The CDR3 loop reads CASIDRGPLAGVGNEQFF. The CDR3 nucleotides read TGCGCCAGCATAGACAGGGGGCCATTAGCGGGAGTAGGCAATGAGCAGTTCTTC.

J is TRBJ2-7 and V is TRBV30; 8 bases map to TRBD2. Germline loops: CDR1 GTSNPN, CDR2 SVGIG (reference sequence). The CDR3 runs 14 residues. The V gene end was trimmed by 1 base and the J gene end by 0 bases; junction bases not matched to a gene: 2. As DNA, the CDR3 is TGTGCCTGGAGTGGGACTAGCCCCTCCTACGAGCAGTACTTC. This gives the protein CAWSGTSPSYEQYF. The whole variable domain, remainder taken from reference TRBV30 and TRBJ2-7, is SQTIHQWPATLVQPVGSPLSLECTVEGTSNPNLYWYRQAAGRGLQLLFYSVGIGQISSEVPQNLSASRPQDRQFILSSKKLLLSDSGFYLCAWSGTSPSYEQYFGPGTRLTVT.

The chain uses TRBV7-2 and TRBJ2-3; unclear D gene. The germline V and J ends were trimmed by 2 bases and 2 bases, with 5 bases remaining between them. CDR1 and CDR2 from the germline V gene are SGHTA and FQGNSA. This CDR3 has 13 residues. CDR3 in amino acids: CASSLIPTDTQYF. In DNA, the CDR3 is TGTGCCAGCAGCTTAATTCCCACAGATACGCAGTATTTT.

This clone was found once. V usage is TRBV13 and J usage is TRBJ1-2, with D tentatively TRBD1 (6 bases). The CDR3 loop spans 12 amino acids. Germline assignment: CDR1 PRHDT and CDR2 FYEKMQ (reference sequence). V was trimmed by 8 bases and J by 8 bases, leaving 15 bases between them. The CDR3 DNA is TGTGCCAGCCGACAGGTCTCTTACGGCTACACCTTC. This translates into CASRQVSYGYTF.

This clone was seen only once. This sequence joins TRBV7-9 and TRBJ1-2; tentatively, D is TRBD1 (5 bases). The CDR3 has 17 amino acids. The germline V and J ends were trimmed by 1 base and 5 bases, with 20 bases remaining between them. Germline V gene sequence: CDR1 SEHNR, CDR2 FQNEAQ (reference sequence). The chain's CDR3 is CASSLVSPVGRGYGYTF. The CDR3 DNA reads as TGTGCCAGCAGCTTAGTATCGCCTGTTGGGCGGGGGTATGGCTACACCTTC.

This rearrangement joins TRBV27 to TRBJ2-7; D is unclear. CDR1 is MNHEY and CDR2 is SMNVEV in the germline V gene (reference sequence). This CDR3 spans 16 amino acids. V was pared by 7 bases and J by 2 bases, with 21 bases between. The CDR3 nucleotides are TGTGCCAGCACACCGAATCTTGACGGAGTTACCTACGAGCAGTACTTC. It codes for CASTPNLDGVTYEQYF.

Only one count was recorded for this clone. The chain couples TRBV5-4 to TRBJ1-1; D is undetermined. This CDR3 is 15 amino acids long. Germline-derived CDR1 and CDR2 are SGHNT and YYREEE (reference sequence). The ends were cut back, 2 bases at V and 1 base at J, with 12 bases in the middle. In DNA form, the CDR3 reads TGTGCCAGCAGCTTACCTACCTCACGGAACACTGAAGCTTTCTTT. It yields the protein CASSLPTSRNTEAFF.

This chain connects TRBV11-2 to TRBJ2-6, with 7 bases aligning to TRBD1. The length of the CDR3 is 15 residues. With V trimmed by 4 bases and J by 6 bases, 6 bases remained unmatched. CDR1 and CDR2 from the germline V gene are SGHAT and FQNNGV. CDR3 amino acids: CASSSRTGKANVLTF. CDR3 DNA sequence: TGTGCCAGCAGCTCCCGGACAGGAAAGGCCAACGTCCTGACTTTC.

The chain links TRBV9 to TRBJ2-7; 8 bases are a match to TRBD2. Per the germline V gene, CDR1 is SGDLS and CDR2 is YYNGEE. J was trimmed by 2 bases and V by 2 bases; bases with no gene match: 9. This CDR3 comprises 16 residues. CDR3 DNA sequence: TGTGCCAGCAGCGTCGCCTTAGCGGGACCCACCTACGAGCAGTACTTC. Translation: CASSVALAGPTYEQYF.

The V gene is TRBV10-1, the J gene TRBJ1-2, with TRBD1 as a possible D gene (6 bases). V lost 4 bases, J lost 6 bases, and 12 bases lay in between. The CDR3 spans 13 residues. Germline CDR1 WNHNN, CDR2 SYGVQD (reference sequence). The CDR3 reads CASSVGRGDGYTF. In DNA, the CDR3 is TGCGCCAGCAGTGTTGGCAGGGGAGATGGCTACACCTTC.

The table lists this clone with a count of one. This chain connects TRBV2 to TRBJ2-6, with D hard to call. There are 15 residues in the CDR3. Germline V lookup: CDR1 SNHLY, CDR2 FYNNEI. V shed 4 bases and J shed 1 base, with 8 bases lying between them. This chain's CDR3 is CASSARTSGANVLTF. CDR3 nucleotides: TGTGCCAGCAGTGCCAGAACTTCTGGGGCCAACGTCCTGACTTTC. The full variable domain, in which reference TRBV2 and TRBJ2-6 provide the parts outside the CDR3, is EPEVTQTPSHQVTQMGQEVILRCVPISNHLYFYWYRQILGQKVEFLVSFYNNEISEKSEIFDDQFSVERPDGSNFTLKIRSTKLEDSAMYFCASSARTSGANVLTFGAGSRLTVL.

This chain uses TRBV5-1 with TRBJ1-5; unclear D gene. CDR1 and CDR2 (germline): SGHRS, YFSETQ. V was cut by 0 bases and J by 3 bases, with 10 bases left in between. There are 15 residues in the CDR3. The CDR3, as DNA: TGCGCCAGCAGCTTGGGCCCAGAAGACAATCAGCCCCAGCATTTT. Its protein is CASSLGPEDNQPQHF.

The chain has TRBV6-6 and TRBJ1-1; 7 bases match TRBD1. CDR1 MNHNY and CDR2 SVGAGI come from the germline V gene (reference sequence). This CDR3 spans 13 amino acids. Losses at the gene ends were 4 bases for V and 7 bases for J; bases not matched to a gene: 6. The CDR3 is CASSSWDSVEAFF. CDR3 sequence (DNA): TGTGCCAGCAGTTCCTGGGACAGCGTTGAAGCTTTCTTT.

CDR3 residues: CASSPVPGEGHTEAFF. The CDR3 DNA sequence: TGCGCCAGCAGCCCCGTGCCAGGGGAGGGGCACACTGAAGCTTTCTTT. This chain links TRBV5-1 with TRBJ1-1, with D possibly matching TRBD1 (6 bases). V dropped 4 bases and J dropped 3 bases, with 19 bases sitting between them. CDR1 and CDR2 from the germline V gene are SGHRS and YFSETQ. This CDR3 spans 16 amino acids.

This clone is a singleton in its sample. The chain combines TRBV19 with TRBJ2-3; D is uncertain. CDR1 and CDR2 from the germline V gene are LNHDA and SQIVND (reference sequence). V lost 8 bases and J lost 6, with 15 bases in between. This CDR3 contains 13 residues. CDR3 DNA: TGTGCCAGTCGACCACTCGGATGGGATACGCAGTATTTT. Translation gives CASRPLGWDTQYF.

The chain couples TRBV27 to TRBJ2-7; D is unclear. Looked up from germline, CDR1 is MNHEY and CDR2 is SMNVEV (reference sequence). This CDR3 is 11 amino acids long. V dropped 5 bases and J dropped 6 bases, with 8 bases sitting between them. CDR3 sequence (DNA): TGTGCCAGCAGTGGCAGATCCGAGCAGTACTTC. Amino acid sequence: CASSGRSEQYF.

The V call is TRBV27, the J call TRBJ1-2, with TRBD1 identical over 8 bases. Germline assignment: CDR1 MNHEY and CDR2 SMNVEV (reference sequence). The CDR3 covers 17 residues. V lost 2 bases to trimming and J lost 0 bases; unmatched junction nucleotides: 8. The CDR3 is CASSLRGTGTTNYGYTF. The DNA for the CDR3 is TGTGCCAGCAGTTTAAGGGGGACAGGCACCACTAACTATGGCTACACCTTC.

There are a few counts of this clone. This chain connects TRBV30 to TRBJ1-3; 11 bases agree with TRBD1. The CDR3 sequence is 16 residues long. The germline V gene has CDR1 GTSNPN and CDR2 SVGIG (reference sequence). V shed 4 bases, J shed 2 bases, and the junction held 7 bases outside the gene matches. CDR3 in amino acids: CAWIDGQGAAGNTIYF. The CDR3 coding sequence is TGTGCCTGGATTGATGGACAGGGGGCAGCTGGAAACACCATATATTTT.